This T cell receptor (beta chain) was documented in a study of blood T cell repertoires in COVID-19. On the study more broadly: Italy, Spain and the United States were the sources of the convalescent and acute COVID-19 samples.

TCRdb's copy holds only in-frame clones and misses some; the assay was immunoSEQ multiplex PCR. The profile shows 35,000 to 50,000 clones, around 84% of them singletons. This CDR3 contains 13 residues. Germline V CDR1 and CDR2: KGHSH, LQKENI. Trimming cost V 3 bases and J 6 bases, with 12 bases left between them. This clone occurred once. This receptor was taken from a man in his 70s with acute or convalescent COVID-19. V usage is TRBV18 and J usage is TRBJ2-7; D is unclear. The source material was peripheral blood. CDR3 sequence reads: CASSPFDTGEQYF. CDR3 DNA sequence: TGTGCCAGCTCACCCTTTGACACCGGCGAGCAGTACTTC.